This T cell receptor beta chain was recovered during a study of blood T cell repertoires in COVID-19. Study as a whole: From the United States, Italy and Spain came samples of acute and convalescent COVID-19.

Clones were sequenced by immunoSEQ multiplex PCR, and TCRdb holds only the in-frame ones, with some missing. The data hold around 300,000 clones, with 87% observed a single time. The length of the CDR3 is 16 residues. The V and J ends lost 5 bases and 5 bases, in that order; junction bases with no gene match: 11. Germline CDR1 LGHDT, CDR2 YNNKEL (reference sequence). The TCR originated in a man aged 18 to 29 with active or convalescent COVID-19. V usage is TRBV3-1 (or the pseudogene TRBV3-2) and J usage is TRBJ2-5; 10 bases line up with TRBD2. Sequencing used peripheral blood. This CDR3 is CASSNPGTSEGETQYF. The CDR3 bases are TGTGCCAGCAGCAACCCCGGGACTAGCGAGGGTGAGACCCAGTACTTC.